This T cell receptor beta chain was obtained from a study of shared clonotypes between healthy human individuals. On the study more broadly: Three men and a couple of women, aged 18 to 49, were donors.

Germline CDR1 is SGHDN and CDR2 is FVKESK. Deletions cut 5 bases from V and 2 bases from J, with 11 bases between. CDR3 length: 14 residues. CD8 memory combined CD45RO+ cells with CCR7-negative CD45RA+ TemRA cells. Generated by immunoSEQ multiplex PCR, the TCRdb table keeps only in-frame clones and is missing some. The sample gives around 95,000 clones, roughly two thirds of which show up once; 35% to 55% is in the top ten. Sequencing input: memory CD8+ T cells sorted from blood. Subset noted: CD45RO+ cells pooled with CCR7-negative TemRA cells. The sequence derives from a man aged 25 to 40 in good health. V usage is TRBV14 and J usage is TRBJ2-3; tentatively, D is TRBD2 (5 bases). The DNA of the CDR3 is TGTGCCAGCAGCTTTAGCGTGTACACAGATACGCAGTATTTT. This gives the protein CASSFSVYTDTQYF.